This section outlines one T cell receptor beta chain sequence together with its context. As yet, its antigen is unknown. CDR1 is WNHNN and CDR2 is SYGVQD in the germline V gene (reference sequence). The V and J ends lost 4 bases and 8 bases, in that order; junction bases with no gene match: 3. This CDR3 contains 13 residues. 13 Jbeta primers and 60 Vbeta primers were used for the PCR. Measured with immunoSEQ multiplex PCR; TCRdb has only the in-frame clones, and not every one. Among a few hundred thousand clones listed, around 66% were seen once. The entry originates in a study of cytomegalovirus exposure and HLA in healthy donors. Study details: Around 200 million T cells yielded more than 90 million unique TCR beta sequences, as an earlier analysis found.

Notes on the study in general: Published work reported that the classifier diagnosed cytomegalovirus status with high specificity and sensitivity. Information on immune exposure was restricted to one variable (CMV serostatus).

The V and J genes are TRBV10-1 and TRBJ2-1; 9 bases are a match to TRBD2. Sequencing used PBMCs. The receptor was isolated from a female donor in good health and CMV-seronegative. In nucleotides, the CDR3 is TGCGCCAGCAGTGTTGCGGGGGGGCATGAGCAGTTCTTC. This gives the protein CASSVAGGHEQFF.